The 22 T cell receptor beta chains reported below all come from one sample, sequenced in a study of blood T cell repertoires in COVID-19. TCRdb's table, derived via immunoSEQ multiplex PCR, lists solely in-frame clones and lacks some. Altogether about 120,000 clones are present, 87% being singletons, with the ten largest covering just under 30%. The specimen sequenced was peripheral blood. The receptors derive from a woman aged 70-85 years with acute or convalescent COVID-19.

This clone appeared a few times. The V and J genes are TRBV7-9 and TRBJ1-1; perhaps TRBD1 as D (6 bases). This CDR3 spans 14 amino acids. CDR1 and CDR2 from the germline V gene are SEHNR and FQNEAQ (reference sequence). V gave up 5 bases and J gave up 3 bases, with 13 bases separating them. CDR3 coding DNA: TGTGCCAGCAGCCTACAGGGAGGGCACACTGAAGCTTTCTTT. This translates into CASSLQGGHTEAFF. The full variable domain, rest sourced from reference TRBV7-9 and TRBJ1-1, is DTGVSQNPRHKITKRGQNVTFRCDPISEHNRLYWYRQTLGQGPEFLTYFQNEAQLEKSRLLSDRFSAERPKGSFSTLEIQRTEQGDSAMYLCASSLQGGHTEAFFGQGTRLTVV.

The chain joins TRBV4-1 to TRBJ2-5, with 8 positions matching TRBD1. CDR3 length equals 15 residues. Germline loops: CDR1 MGHRA, CDR2 YSYEKL. The J segment lost 5 bases and the V segment lost 1 base, leaving 6 bases of the junction unmatched. CDR3 loop: CASSQGNAGGETQYF. CDR3 nucleotides: TGCGCCAGCAGCCAAGGGAATGCAGGGGGCGAGACCCAGTACTTC.

This chain uses TRBV5-4 with TRBJ1-2, with 7 bases identical to TRBD1. The V gene's germline CDR1 is SGHNT and CDR2 YYREEE (reference sequence). The CDR3 loop spans 14 amino acids. V lost 3 bases, J lost 4 bases, and 6 bases stayed unmatched. The CDR3 reads CASSWGDRAYGYTF. As DNA, the CDR3 is TGTGCCAGCAGCTGGGGAGACAGGGCCTATGGCTACACCTTC.

The rearrangement joins TRBV5-4 to TRBJ1-1; tentatively, D is TRBD1 (6 bases). The germline gives CDR1 SGHNT, CDR2 YYREEE (reference sequence). This CDR3 has 14 residues. V lost 0 bases to trimming and J lost 11 bases, with 17 bases between them. Written as DNA, the CDR3 is TGTGCCAGCAGCTTGGAAACAGGGCGCCAGGGGGCTTTCTTT. It yields the protein CASSLETGRQGAFF.

The chain is built from TRBV7-2 and TRBJ2-7; the match to TRBD2 covers 8 bases. This CDR3 spans 15 amino acids. In germline, CDR1 is SGHTA, CDR2 FQGNSA. V was clipped by 1 base and J by 0 bases; unmatched bases: 2. The CDR3 loop is CASSLGAGGSYEQYF. CDR3 DNA: TGTGCCAGCAGCTTAGGGGCGGGGGGCTCCTACGAGCAGTACTTC.

This rearrangement joins TRBV24-1 to TRBJ1-5; D unresolved. This CDR3 spans 13 amino acids. Per the germline V gene, CDR1 is KGHDR and CDR2 is SFDVKD. Trimming took 7 bases from V and 9 from J, leaving 15 bases between them. The CDR3 sequence: CATSAAAGLPQHF. CDR3 nucleotides: TGTGCCACCAGCGCCGCGGCCGGATTGCCCCAGCATTTT.

V and J are TRBV5-4 and TRBJ2-7, with D hard to call. With 2 bases removed from V and 5 bases from J, the gap between germline ends came to 11 bases. Germline V gene sequence: CDR1 SGHNT, CDR2 YYREEE (reference sequence). This CDR3 region has 13 residues. Here the CDR3 DNA reads TGTGCCAGCAGCTTCCGAAGTGGCAACGAGCAGTACTTC. As protein: CASSFRSGNEQYF.

The chain uses TRBV28 and TRBJ2-4; TRBD1 aligns across 10 bases. There are 16 residues in the CDR3. Germline assignment: CDR1 MDHEN and CDR2 SYDVKM. The V and J ends lost 4 bases and 4 bases, in that order; junction bases with no gene match: 7. CDR3 DNA: TGTGCCAGCAGTTCTGCGGGGACAGGGGCTAAAAACATTCAGTACTTC. Its protein product is CASSSAGTGAKNIQYF.

This sequence joins TRBV30 and TRBJ1-4; 9 bases fit TRBD1. The CDR3 loop spans 15 amino acids. Unmatched junction bases numbered 6, after V lost 3 bases and J lost 4 bases. CDR1 is GTSNPN and CDR2 is SVGIG in the germline V gene (reference sequence). CDR3 DNA sequence: TGTGCCTGGAGCACAGGGGGCCGTAATAATGAAAAACTGTTTTTT. It encodes CAWSTGGRNNEKLFF.

This sequence joins TRBV10-3 and TRBJ2-3, with D possibly matching TRBD2 (6 bases). The CDR3 has 17 residues. Germline V lookup: CDR1 ENHRY, CDR2 SYGVKD. The V end was cut by 2 bases, the J end by 3 bases, with 18 bases between. The DNA for the CDR3 is TGTGCCATCAGTGAGCCGACCCGGGCGGGGAAAACAGATACGCAGTATTTT. It translates to CAISEPTRAGKTDTQYF.

V gene TRBV7-7 combines with J gene TRBJ2-5; TRBD1 is a possible D gene (6 bases). From germline, CDR1 is SSHAT and CDR2 FNYEAQ (reference sequence). The CDR3 runs 15 residues. V was cut by 2 bases and J by 5 bases, with 15 bases left in between. The CDR3, as DNA: TGTGCCAGCAGCTTACAGGTTCGGCAGGGGGAGACCCAGTACTTC. It is translated as CASSLQVRQGETQYF.

This clone was seen only once. The chain uses TRBV6-5 and TRBJ1-1; tentative D call: TRBD1 (6 bases). The V and J ends lost 0 bases and 3 bases respectively, with 8 bases between them. The germline V gene has CDR1 MNHEY and CDR2 SVGAGI. This CDR3 contains 14 residues. The CDR3 nucleotides read TGTGCCAGCAGTTACTCTGCAGGGGACACTGAAGCTTTCTTT. This codes for CASSYSAGDTEAFF.

V is TRBV3-1 (or the pseudogene TRBV3-2) and J is TRBJ1-6, with 11 bases aligning to TRBD1. J lost 6 bases, V lost 1 base, and 8 bases had no gene match. The CDR3 extends over 18 amino acids. The germline gives CDR1 LGHDT, CDR2 YNNKEL (reference sequence). The CDR3 DNA sequence: TGTGCCAGCAGCCAAGTTGGAGGACAGGGGGCCTCTAATTCACCCCTCCACTTT. It translates to CASSQVGGQGASNSPLHF.

In its sample, this clone was seen once. The genes are TRBV6-4 and TRBJ2-3; D unclear. Germline V CDR1 and CDR2: MRHNA, SNTAGT. V was trimmed by 0 bases and J by 3 bases, leaving 7 bases between them. The CDR3 is made up of 14 amino acids. CDR3 bases: TGTGCCAGCAGTGACTCGAGGCGGACAGATACGCAGTATTTT. This sequence encodes CASSDSRRTDTQYF.

This clone has a handful of counts. V gene TRBV7-9 combines with J gene TRBJ2-2, with D tentatively TRBD2 (5 bases). V gave up 7 bases and J gave up 4 bases, with 13 bases separating them. This CDR3 spans 14 amino acids. CDR1 and CDR2 from the germline V gene are SEHNR and FQNEAQ (reference sequence). The CDR3 DNA reads TGTGCCAGCACCGGCAGACTATTCACCGGGGAGCTGTTTTTT. It codes for CASTGRLFTGELFF. The full variable domain, its missing parts supplied by reference TRBV7-9 and TRBJ2-2, is DTGVSQNPRHKITKRGQNVTFRCDPISEHNRLYWYRQTLGQGPEFLTYFQNEAQLEKSRLLSDRFSAERPKGSFSTLEIQRTEQGDSAMYLCASTGRLFTGELFFGEGSRLTVL.

The chain combines TRBV19 with TRBJ1-2, with D maybe TRBD1 (5 bases). Germline CDR1 LNHDA, CDR2 SQIVND (reference sequence). V was cut by 9 bases and J by 3 bases, with 11 bases left in between. The length of the CDR3 is 12 residues. The CDR3 protein is CASRQTHYGYTF. The CDR3 DNA is TGTGCCAGCCGACAGACGCACTATGGCTACACCTTC.

This clone was counted once. V and J are TRBV7-8 and TRBJ1-5; no definite D call. V gave up 3 bases and J gave up 0 bases, with 9 bases separating them. The CDR3 totals 15 residues. CDR1 and CDR2 (germline): SGHVS, FQNEAQ. The CDR3 region has the DNA TGTGCCAGCAGCTTTTCGTCAGATAGCAATCAGCCCCAGCATTTT. Amino acid sequence: CASSFSSDSNQPQHF.

This clone has just one count. The genes are TRBV28 and TRBJ1-5; no firm D call. The V and J ends lost 8 bases and 0 bases respectively, with 8 bases between them. Germline-derived CDR1 and CDR2 are MDHEN and SYDVKM. CDR3 length: 13 residues. In nucleotides, the CDR3 is TGTGCCAGCGAGAGGTATAGCAATCAGCCCCAGCATTTT. Protein product: CASERYSNQPQHF.

V usage is TRBV3-1 (or the pseudogene TRBV3-2) and J usage is TRBJ1-2; TRBD1 aligns across 10 bases. The V gene's germline CDR1 is LGHDT and CDR2 YNNKEL (reference sequence). This CDR3 is built from 18 residues. Losses at the gene ends were 0 bases for V and 7 bases for J; bases not matched to a gene: 14. CDR3 loop: CASSQDRLETGGESGYTF. The CDR3 DNA sequence: TGTGCCAGCAGCCAAGATCGGCTCGAGACAGGGGGCGAGAGTGGCTACACCTTC.

This clone was observed a handful of times. The chain couples TRBV24-1 to TRBJ1-1, with TRBD1 matching over 9 bases. The junction had 9 bases not matched to a gene; V was cut back by 9 bases and J by 5 bases. Germline V gives CDR1 KGHDR, CDR2 SFDVKD. The CDR3 has 14 amino acids. Here the CDR3 DNA reads TGTGCCACCTCACCGGGACAGGGTAATACTGAAGCTTTCTTT. Residues: CATSPGQGNTEAFF.

About this clone itself: Other DNA sequences from this sample encode an identical CDR3 as well. V gene TRBV2 combines with J gene TRBJ2-2, with a weak D call TRBD2 (5 bases). Germline V lookup: CDR1 SNHLY, CDR2 FYNNEI. The CDR3 consists of 12 residues. V was shortened by 7 bases and J by 4 bases, with 7 bases between the two germline ends. The CDR3, as DNA: TGTGCCAGCAACCGGGGCACCGGGGAGCTGTTTTTT. Its protein product is CASNRGTGELFF.

The chain is built from TRBV5-5 and TRBJ1-5; 7 nucleotides agree with TRBD1. Germline V gene sequence: CDR1 SGHKS, CDR2 YYEKEE (reference sequence). This CDR3 has 16 residues. V was clipped by 2 bases and J by 4 bases; unmatched bases: 9. The CDR3 region has the DNA TGTGCCAGCAGCTTAGCGACAGGGCGGATAAATCAGCCCCAGCATTTT. It specifies CASSLATGRINQPQHF.